A single sample is the source of the 16 T cell receptor beta chains below, sequenced in a study of T cells after yellow fever vaccination. TCRdb reprocessed the 5' RACE reads with MiXCR, giving one entry per CDR3 protein. The sample lists some 350,000 distinct CDR3 sequences; approximately 4% were seen once. The sample was PBMCs, taken 5 days after the yellow fever booster vaccination. Source of these receptors: a man younger than 35 who received the YFV17D yellow fever vaccine.

Many counts were recorded for this clonotype. The V gene is TRBV20-1, the J gene TRBJ2-3, with TRBD2 identical over 7 bases. CDR1 and CDR2 from the germline V gene are DFQATT and SNEGSKA (reference sequence). Germline trimming cut 0 bases from V and 7 bases from J; bases unmatched to any gene: 10. The CDR3 length is 15 residues. CDR3 sequence (DNA): TGCAGTGCTAGAGATCATCTAGCGGTGAAGAATACGCAGTATTTT. Translation gives CSARDHLAVKNTQYF.

There are a few counts of this clonotype. The V gene is TRBV7-8, the J gene TRBJ1-2, with 7 bases that match TRBD1. V was pared by 5 bases and J by 7 bases, with 22 bases of the junction left unmatched. CDR1 is SGHVS, CDR2 FQNEAQ, per germline. The CDR3 extends over 18 amino acids. The CDR3 coding sequence is TGTGCCAGCAGCGTTAGCGATTTTTGGGACAGCGGGCTGGGTGGCTACACCTTC. This gives the protein CASSVSDFWDSGLGGYTF.

The CDR3 DNA reads as TGCAGCGTTGGGGGACATCTTGAAAAACTGTTTTTT. Its protein is CSVGGHLEKLFF. The V call is TRBV29-1, the J call TRBJ1-4; D may be TRBD1 (6 bases). V lost 4 bases, J lost 7 bases, and 10 bases lay in between. The CDR3 covers 12 residues. The V gene's germline CDR1 is SQVTM and CDR2 ANQGSEA.

In this sample, this clonotype turned up many times. The chain has TRBV7-8 and TRBJ1-5; D perhaps matches TRBD1 (5 bases). Trimming removed 5 bases from V and 5 bases from J, with 10 bases in between. The germline CDR1 and CDR2 sequences are SGHVS and FQNEAQ. This CDR3 region has 13 residues. CDR3 sequence: CASSGRGDQPQHF. In nucleotides, the CDR3 is TGTGCCAGCAGCGGAAGGGGAGATCAGCCCCAGCATTTT.

This clonotype came up many times. J is TRBJ2-2 and V is TRBV10-3; no definite D call. Trimming took off 7 bases at V and 7 bases at J, with 10 bases between the two ends. The germline gives CDR1 ENHRY, CDR2 SYGVKD. This CDR3 has 12 amino acids. The CDR3 DNA reads as TGTGCCATCACCCAGGATCACGGGGAGCTGTTTTTT. Encoded protein: CAITQDHGELFF.

This clonotype turned up a few times. The V gene is TRBV5-4, the J gene TRBJ1-4; D gene ambiguous. The ends were cut back, 4 bases at V and 3 bases at J, with 16 bases in the middle. Looked up from germline, CDR1 is SGHNT and CDR2 is YYREEE (reference sequence). CDR3 length equals 16 residues. CDR3 in amino acids: CASSPSLQSANEKLFF. The CDR3, as DNA: TGTGCCAGCAGCCCTAGTCTTCAGTCGGCTAATGAAAAACTGTTTTTT.

V is TRBV3-1 and J is TRBJ2-5, with D perhaps TRBD1 (5 bases). Trimming stripped 4 bases from V and 5 bases from J, with 14 bases between. CDR3 length: 14 amino acids. CDR1 and CDR2 from the germline V gene are LGHDT and YNNKEL (reference sequence). This CDR3 is CASSLSVRAETQYF. DNA for the CDR3: TGTGCCAGCAGCCTGTCTGTCAGGGCGGAGACCCAGTACTTC.

At least ten counts were recorded for this clonotype. This rearrangement joins TRBV5-1 to TRBJ1-3; D unresolved. The CDR3 loop spans 15 amino acids. V was clipped by 0 bases and J by 1 base, with 8 bases between them. Germline CDR1 reads SGHRS; CDR2 reads YFSETQ. The CDR3 nucleotides read TGCGCCAGCAGCTTGGCGGGGTTGTCTGGAAACACCATATATTTT. It encodes CASSLAGLSGNTIYF. Full variable domain (rest looked up from reference TRBV5-1 and TRBJ1-3): KAGVTQTPRYLIKTRGQQVTLSCSPISGHRSVSWYQQTPGQGLQFLFEYFSETQRNKGNFPGRFSGRQFSNSRSEMNVSTLELGDSALYLCASSLAGLSGNTIYFGEGSWLTVV.

This clonotype was picked up a small number of times. The gene calls are TRBV4-1 and TRBJ1-2; 11 bases agree with TRBD1. Per germline, CDR1 MGHRA and CDR2 YSYEKL. The CDR3 is 15 residues long. The V gene end was trimmed by 4 bases and the J gene end by 4 bases; junction bases not matched to a gene: 5. The chain's CDR3 is CASSPAGTGGYGYTF. CDR3 nucleotides: TGCGCCAGCAGCCCCGCCGGGACAGGGGGCTATGGCTACACCTTC.

This clonotype has more than one count but fewer than ten. This chain uses TRBV7-9 with TRBJ2-2; D uncertain. Looked up from germline, CDR1 is SEHNR and CDR2 is FQNEAQ (reference sequence). Trimming left V 1 base short and J 3 bases short, with 6 bases between. The CDR3 loop spans 14 amino acids. The CDR3 loop is CASSLDPYTGELFF. The CDR3 DNA is TGTGCCAGCAGCTTAGACCCCTACACCGGGGAGCTGTTTTTT. Complete variable domain (other parts from reference TRBV7-9 and TRBJ2-2): DTGVSQNPRHKITKRGQNVTFRCDPISEHNRLYWYRQTLGQGPEFLTYFQNEAQLEKSRLLSDRFSAERPKGSFSTLEIQRTEQGDSAMYLCASSLDPYTGELFFGEGSRLTVL.

There are many counts of this clonotype. The chain uses TRBV7-8 and TRBJ1-6; D uncertain. The CDR3 sequence is 12 residues long. Trimming removed 8 bases from V and 11 bases from J, with 13 bases in between. Germline values: CDR1 SGHVS, CDR2 FQNEAQ. The CDR3 DNA sequence: TGTGCCAGCGGTTCGCCGGTAGCACCCCTCCACTTT. This gives the protein CASGSPVAPLHF.

This clonotype occurred many times. This sequence joins TRBV6-5 and TRBJ1-1; TRBD1 agrees at 8 bases. The CDR3 is made up of 13 amino acids. CDR1 is MNHEY, CDR2 SVGAGI, per germline. J gave up 11 bases and V 2 bases, and 7 bases lay outside the gene matches. The CDR3, as DNA: TGTGCCAGCAGTTACACGGGGCAGGGGGCGGCTTTCTTT. As protein: CASSYTGQGAAFF.

This clonotype was seen a handful of times. The CDR3 sequence: CASSQDQGRATDTQYF. In DNA, the CDR3 is TGCGCCAGCAGCCAAGATCAGGGGCGGGCCACAGATACGCAGTATTTT. This sequence joins TRBV4-3 and TRBJ2-3; weak D call: TRBD1 (6 bases). The germline V and J ends were trimmed by 0 bases and 2 bases, with 12 bases remaining between them. From germline, CDR1 is LGHNA and CDR2 YSLEER. The CDR3 runs to 16 residues.

This clonotype was seen at least ten times. V is TRBV7-8 and J is TRBJ1-1; 7 nucleotides align to TRBD1. Unmatched junction bases numbered 8, after V lost 4 bases and J lost 6 bases. Germline V gene sequence: CDR1 SGHVS, CDR2 FQNEAQ. The CDR3 covers 14 residues. CDR3 nucleotide sequence: TGTGCCAGCAGCTCACACAGGGACAGCGCTGAAGCTTTCTTT. It specifies CASSSHRDSAEAFF.

The chain is built from TRBV27 and TRBJ2-7; 9 nucleotides align to TRBD2. J was trimmed by 2 bases and V by 6 bases; bases with no gene match: 11. From germline, CDR1 is MNHEY and CDR2 SMNVEV (reference sequence). CDR3 length: 16 amino acids. The CDR3 loop is CASSHLGREGPYEQYF. The CDR3 bases are TGTGCCAGCAGCCACTTGGGGCGGGAGGGGCCCTACGAGCAGTACTTC.

In this sample, this clonotype turned up many times. CDR3 region: CASSLRAANTEAFF. The CDR3 bases are TGTGCCAGCAGCTTACGGGCGGCGAACACTGAAGCTTTCTTT. The chain combines TRBV7-9 with TRBJ1-1; no clear D gene. Germline V lookup: CDR1 SEHNR, CDR2 FQNEAQ (reference sequence). The CDR3 is 14 residues long. V dropped 2 bases and J dropped 1 base, with 8 bases sitting between them.